The 5 T cell receptor beta chains below all came from one sample that was sequenced in a study of T cells in Graves' hyperthyroidism and ophthalmopathy. Researchers amplified the TCR beta CDR3 regions from RNA transcripts. A set of HTBI primers served as the primers for a first-round RT-PCR of the TCR CDR3. TCRdb re-analysed the multiplex PCR reads in MiXCR, keeping a single row per CDR3 protein. The sample shows a few hundred thousand distinct CDR3 sequences, more than 15% of them seen only once. The sequencing sample was made of blood. The receptor source for this set is a woman aged 25 to 39 with Graves' hyperthyroidism.

This clonotype was seen more than once but under ten times. The chain has TRBV19 and TRBJ1-1; TRBD1 matches 10 bases. The V gene end was trimmed by 6 bases and the J gene end by 0 bases; junction bases not matched to a gene: 13. The CDR3 contains 18 residues. The V gene's germline CDR1 is LNHDA and CDR2 SQIVND (reference sequence). The CDR3 region is CASSHPGTGAGLNTEAFF. DNA of the CDR3: TGTGCCAGTAGCCATCCAGGGACAGGGGCCGGGCTGAACACTGAAGCTTTCTTT. Based on the CDR3 plus reference TRBV19 and TRBJ1-1, the full variable domain is DGGITQSPKYLFRKEGQNVTLSCEQNLNHDAMYWYRQDPGQGLRLIYYSQIVNDFQKGDIAEGYSVSREKKESFPLTVTSAQKNPTAFYLCASSHPGTGAGLNTEAFFGQGTRLTVV.

The chain is built from TRBV6-6 and TRBJ2-7; D perhaps matches TRBD1 (5 bases). CDR1 MNHNY and CDR2 SVGAGI come from the germline V gene (reference sequence). The V and J ends lost 2 bases and 3 bases respectively, with 11 bases between them. The CDR3 has 14 residues. The DNA for the CDR3 is TGTGCCAGCAGTTACAGTCAGGGATTCTACGAGCAGTACTTC. Translated, it gives CASSYSQGFYEQYF.

This clonotype was counted a few times. The V gene is TRBV12-3 or TRBV12-4, the J gene TRBJ2-2, with a possible D match to TRBD1 (6 bases). The ends were cut back, 11 bases at V and 8 bases at J, with 18 bases in the middle. The CDR3 is 13 amino acids. The CDR3 DNA follows: TGTGCCGGCACCCGGACAGCCTCTGGGGAGCTGTTTTTT. Residues: CAGTRTASGELFF.

This clonotype appeared a single time. Since a much larger clone is just one base distant, this may be a read error. The V call is TRBV5-1, the J call TRBJ2-1, with TRBD2 matching 8 bases. Germline V gene sequence: CDR1 SGHRS, CDR2 YFSETQ. The CDR3 consists of 15 residues. CDR3 protein: CASSFSGISTNEQSF. The DNA of the CDR3 is TGCGCCAGCAGCTTTAGCGGGATCAGTACCAATGAGCAGTCCTTC.

Note on this clonotype: This could be a read error, since a much larger clone is one nucleotide away. This chain uses TRBV5-1 with TRBJ2-7; D call uncertain. The CDR3 covers 15 residues. Germline assignment: CDR1 SGHRS and CDR2 YFSETQ. Trimming pared 4 bases from V and 5 bases from J, leaving 19 bases between. CDR3 loop: CASSPDLPGGHEQYF. In DNA form, the CDR3 reads TGCGCCAGCAGCCCGGACCTCCCCGGCGGCCACGAGCAGTACTTC.